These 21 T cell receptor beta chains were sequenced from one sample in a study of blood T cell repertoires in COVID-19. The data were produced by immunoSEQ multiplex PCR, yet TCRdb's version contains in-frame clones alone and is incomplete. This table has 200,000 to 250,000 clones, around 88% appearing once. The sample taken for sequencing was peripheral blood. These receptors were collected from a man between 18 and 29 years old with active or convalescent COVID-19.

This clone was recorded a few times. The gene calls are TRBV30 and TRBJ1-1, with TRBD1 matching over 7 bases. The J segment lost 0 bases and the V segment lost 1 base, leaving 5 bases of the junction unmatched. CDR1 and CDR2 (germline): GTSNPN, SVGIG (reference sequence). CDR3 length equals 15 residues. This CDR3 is CAWSAGTAMNTEAFF. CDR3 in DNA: TGTGCCTGGAGTGCCGGGACAGCCATGAACACTGAAGCTTTCTTT.

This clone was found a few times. This CDR3 is CASSFHPGTFYNEQFF. The CDR3 DNA follows: TGTGCCAGCAGCTTTCATCCCGGGACATTTTACAATGAGCAGTTCTTC. The gene calls are TRBV7-9 and TRBJ2-1; D might be TRBD1 (6 bases). V lost 3 bases and J 4 bases, leaving 16 bases between the germline ends. The CDR3 spans 16 residues. Germline CDR1 and CDR2: SEHNR and FQNEAQ (reference sequence). The full variable domain, rest sourced from reference TRBV7-9 and TRBJ2-1, is DTGVSQNPRHKITKRGQNVTFRCDPISEHNRLYWYRQTLGQGPEFLTYFQNEAQLEKSRLLSDRFSAERPKGSFSTLEIQRTEQGDSAMYLCASSFHPGTFYNEQFFGPGTRLTVL.

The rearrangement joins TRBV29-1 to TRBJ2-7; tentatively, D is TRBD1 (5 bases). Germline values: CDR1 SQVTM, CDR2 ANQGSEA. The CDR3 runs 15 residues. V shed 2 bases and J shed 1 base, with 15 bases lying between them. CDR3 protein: CSVEWQGSDSYEQYF. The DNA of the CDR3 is TGCAGCGTTGAATGGCAGGGATCCGATTCCTACGAGCAGTACTTC.

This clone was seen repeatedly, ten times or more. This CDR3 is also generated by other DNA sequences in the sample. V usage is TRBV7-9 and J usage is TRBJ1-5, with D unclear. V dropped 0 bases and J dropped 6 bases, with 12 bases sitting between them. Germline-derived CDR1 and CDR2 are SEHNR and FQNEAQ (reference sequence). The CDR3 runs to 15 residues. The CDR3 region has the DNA TGTGCCAGCAGCTTAGCAGGTGCCCGGGGTCAGCCCCAGCATTTT. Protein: CASSLAGARGQPQHF.

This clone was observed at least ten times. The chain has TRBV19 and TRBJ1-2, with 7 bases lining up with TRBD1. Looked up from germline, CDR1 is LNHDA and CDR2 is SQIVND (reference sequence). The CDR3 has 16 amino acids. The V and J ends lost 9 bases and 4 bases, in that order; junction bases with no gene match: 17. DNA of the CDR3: TGTGCCAGCTCGGAGGGGGCTTCGGTCCGAGTCTATGGCTACACCTTC. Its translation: CASSEGASVRVYGYTF.

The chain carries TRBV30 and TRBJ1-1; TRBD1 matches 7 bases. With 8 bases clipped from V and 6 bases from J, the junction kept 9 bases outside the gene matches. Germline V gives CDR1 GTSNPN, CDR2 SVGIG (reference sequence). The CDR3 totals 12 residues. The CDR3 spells CAGMGQYSEAFF. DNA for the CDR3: TGTGCCGGGATGGGACAGTACTCTGAAGCTTTCTTT.

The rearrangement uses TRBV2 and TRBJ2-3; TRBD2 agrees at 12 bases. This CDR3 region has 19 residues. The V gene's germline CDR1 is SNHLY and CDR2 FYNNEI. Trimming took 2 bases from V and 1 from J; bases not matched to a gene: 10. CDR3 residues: CASSERLAGVEKGTDTQYF. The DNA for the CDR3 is TGTGCCAGCAGTGAACGACTAGCGGGAGTAGAGAAAGGCACAGATACGCAGTATTTT.

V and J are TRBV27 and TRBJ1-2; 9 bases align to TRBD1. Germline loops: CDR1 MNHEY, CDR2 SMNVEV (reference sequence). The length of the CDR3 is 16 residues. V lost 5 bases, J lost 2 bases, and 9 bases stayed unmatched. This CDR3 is CASSVGQGKVNYGYTF. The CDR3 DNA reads TGTGCCAGCAGTGTTGGACAGGGGAAAGTAAACTATGGCTACACCTTC.

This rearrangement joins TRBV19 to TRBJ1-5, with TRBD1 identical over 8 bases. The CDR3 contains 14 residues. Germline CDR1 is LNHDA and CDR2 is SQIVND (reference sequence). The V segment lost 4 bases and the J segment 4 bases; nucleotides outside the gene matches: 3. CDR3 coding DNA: TGTGCCAGTAGTACACAGGGGGTTAATCAGCCCCAGCATTTT. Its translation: CASSTQGVNQPQHF.

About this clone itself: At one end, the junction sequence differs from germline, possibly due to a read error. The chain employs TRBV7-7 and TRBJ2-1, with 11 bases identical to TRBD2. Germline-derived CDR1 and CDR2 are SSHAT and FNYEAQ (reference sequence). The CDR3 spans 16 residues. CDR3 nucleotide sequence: TGTGCTAGCAGCTTAGAAACGACTAGCGGGAATAATGAGCAGTTCTTC. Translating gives CASSLETTSGNNEQFF.

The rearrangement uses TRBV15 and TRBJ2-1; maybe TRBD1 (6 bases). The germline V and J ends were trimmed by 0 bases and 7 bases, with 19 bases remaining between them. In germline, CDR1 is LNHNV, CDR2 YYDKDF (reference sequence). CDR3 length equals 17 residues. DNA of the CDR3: TGTGCCACCAGCAGAGATGGGGCCCGGGGCCAGGGGAATGAGCAGTTCTTC. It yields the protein CATSRDGARGQGNEQFF.

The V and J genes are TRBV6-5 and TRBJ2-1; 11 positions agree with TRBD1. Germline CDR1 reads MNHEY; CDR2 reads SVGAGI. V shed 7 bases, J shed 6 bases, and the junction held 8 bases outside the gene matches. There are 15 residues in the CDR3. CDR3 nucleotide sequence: TGTGCCAGCACTATAGGACAGGGGGCGTTCAATGAGCAGTTCTTC. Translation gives CASTIGQGAFNEQFF.

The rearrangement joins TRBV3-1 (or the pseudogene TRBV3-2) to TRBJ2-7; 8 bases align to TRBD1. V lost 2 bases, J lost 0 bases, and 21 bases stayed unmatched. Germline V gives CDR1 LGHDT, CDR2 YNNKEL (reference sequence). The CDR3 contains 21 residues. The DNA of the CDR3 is TGTGCCAGCAGCCAACAGACGCCGGGACAGGTCACTAACACACGCTCCTACGAGCAGTACTTC. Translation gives CASSQQTPGQVTNTRSYEQYF.

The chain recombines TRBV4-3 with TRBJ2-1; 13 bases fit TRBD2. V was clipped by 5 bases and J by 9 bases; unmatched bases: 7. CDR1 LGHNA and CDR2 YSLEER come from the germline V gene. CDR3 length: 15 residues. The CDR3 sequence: CASSTGLAGAGEQFF. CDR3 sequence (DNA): TGCGCCAGCAGCACAGGACTAGCGGGAGCGGGTGAGCAGTTCTTC.

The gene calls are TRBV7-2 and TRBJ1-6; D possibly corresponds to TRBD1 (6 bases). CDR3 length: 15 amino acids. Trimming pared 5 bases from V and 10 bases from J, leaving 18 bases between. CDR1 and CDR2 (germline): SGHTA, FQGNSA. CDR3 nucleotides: TGTGCCAGCAGCCCAGGGACATACACGGGGTCACCCCTCCACTTT. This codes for CASSPGTYTGSPLHF. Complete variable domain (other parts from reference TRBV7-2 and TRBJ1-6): GAGVSQSPSNKVTEKGKDVELRCDPISGHTALYWYRQSLGQGLEFLIYFQGNSAPDKSGLPSDRFSAERTGGSVSTLTIQRTQQEDSAVYLCASSPGTYTGSPLHFGNGTRLTVT.

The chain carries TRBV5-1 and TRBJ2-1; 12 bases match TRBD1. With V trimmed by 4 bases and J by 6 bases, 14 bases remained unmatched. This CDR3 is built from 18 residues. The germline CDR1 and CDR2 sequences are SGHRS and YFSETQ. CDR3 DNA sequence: TGCGCCAGCAGCCCCGAAGGGTGGGGACAGGGGGCCGGCAATGAGCAGTTCTTC. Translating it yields CASSPEGWGQGAGNEQFF. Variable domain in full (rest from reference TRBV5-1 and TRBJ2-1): KAGVTQTPRYLIKTRGQQVTLSCSPISGHRSVSWYQQTPGQGLQFLFEYFSETQRNKGNFPGRFSGRQFSNSRSEMNVSTLELGDSALYLCASSPEGWGQGAGNEQFFGPGTRLTVL.

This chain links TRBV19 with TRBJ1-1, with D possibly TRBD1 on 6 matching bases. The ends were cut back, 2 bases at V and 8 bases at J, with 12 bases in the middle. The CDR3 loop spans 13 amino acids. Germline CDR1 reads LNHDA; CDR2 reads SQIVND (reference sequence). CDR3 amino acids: CASSITGISEAFF. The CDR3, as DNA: TGTGCCAGTAGTATAACAGGGATCAGCGAAGCTTTCTTT. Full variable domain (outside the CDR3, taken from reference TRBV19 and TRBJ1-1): DGGITQSPKYLFRKEGQNVTLSCEQNLNHDAMYWYRQDPGQGLRLIYYSQIVNDFQKGDIAEGYSVSREKKESFPLTVTSAQKNPTAFYLCASSITGISEAFFGQGTRLTVV.

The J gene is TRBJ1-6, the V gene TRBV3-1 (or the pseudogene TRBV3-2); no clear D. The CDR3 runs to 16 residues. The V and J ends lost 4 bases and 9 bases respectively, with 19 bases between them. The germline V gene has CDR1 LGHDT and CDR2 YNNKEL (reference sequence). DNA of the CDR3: TGTGCCAGCAGCCCCAGTTCGGGAGGGAGAGGTTCACCCCTCCACTTT. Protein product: CASSPSSGGRGSPLHF.

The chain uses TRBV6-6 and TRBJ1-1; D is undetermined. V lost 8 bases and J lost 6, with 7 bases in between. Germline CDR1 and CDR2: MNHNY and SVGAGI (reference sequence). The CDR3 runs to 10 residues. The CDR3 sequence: CASGVPEAFF. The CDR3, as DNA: TGTGCCAGCGGAGTCCCTGAAGCTTTCTTT.

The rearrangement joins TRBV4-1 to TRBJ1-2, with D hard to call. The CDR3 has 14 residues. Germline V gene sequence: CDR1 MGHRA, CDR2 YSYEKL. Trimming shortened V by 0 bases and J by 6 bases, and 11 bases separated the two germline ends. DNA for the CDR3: TGCGCCAGCAGCCAAGAAGGCCGGAGGGATGGCTACACCTTC. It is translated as CASSQEGRRDGYTF.

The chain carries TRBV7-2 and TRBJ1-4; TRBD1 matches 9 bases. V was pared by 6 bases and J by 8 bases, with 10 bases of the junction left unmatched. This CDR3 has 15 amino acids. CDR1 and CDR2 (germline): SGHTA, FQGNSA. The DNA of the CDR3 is TGTGCCAGCAGTCTAAGGGACAGGGTTGACGAAAAACTGTTTTTT. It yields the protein CASSLRDRVDEKLFF.